The 20 T cell receptor beta chains below all came from one sample that was sequenced in a study of regulatory and conventional T cells in RAG deficiency. Profiled with immunoSEQ multiplex PCR; TCRdb holds only in-frame clones, not every one. The table lists 400 to 500 clones, 36% of them singletons. Conventional CD4+ T cells were sorted from blood as CD25-low CD127-high cells. The sequencing input was CD4+ effector T cells sorted from blood. These receptors were taken from a human donor with RAG deficiency presenting as severe combined immunodeficiency.

The chain uses TRBV10-1 and TRBJ2-1; D is undetermined. Trimming removed 0 bases at V and 3 bases at J, with 0 bases between. Germline V gives CDR1 WNHNN, CDR2 SYGVQD (reference sequence). CDR3 length: 12 amino acids. The CDR3 DNA reads as TGCGCCAGCAGTGAGTCCTACAATGAGCAGTTCTTC. Translation gives CASSESYNEQFF.

This sequence joins TRBV7-3 and TRBJ1-1; D is undetermined. Germline V gene sequence: CDR1 SGHTA, CDR2 FQGTGA. This CDR3 contains 13 residues. V was shortened by 1 base and J by 5 bases, with 8 bases between the two germline ends. CDR3 residues: CASSLSGGTEAFF. Written as DNA, the CDR3 is TGTGCCAGCAGCTTAAGTGGTGGGACTGAAGCTTTCTTT.

The CDR3 reads CASSLQKGAGNTIYF. The CDR3 DNA sequence: TGCGCCAGCAGCTTACAAAAGGGTGCTGGAAACACCATATATTTT. The V and J genes are TRBV5-1 and TRBJ1-3; D remains ambiguous. The CDR3 consists of 15 residues. The V gene lost 2 bases and the J gene lost 2 bases, with 11 bases spanning the gap. The V gene's germline CDR1 is SGHRS and CDR2 YFSETQ.

The chain couples TRBV10-1 to TRBJ2-7; no clear D. CDR3 length: 13 residues. V was trimmed by 0 bases and J by 5 bases, leaving 8 bases between them. Per the germline V gene, CDR1 is WNHNN and CDR2 is SYGVQD (reference sequence). As DNA, the CDR3 is TGCGCCAGCAGTGAGTCAGGTACGGACGAGCAGTACTTC. This encodes CASSESGTDEQYF.

By its share, this clone is medium-sized. The V and J genes are TRBV9 and TRBJ1-2; no firm D call. The ends were cut back, 2 bases at V and 6 bases at J, with 14 bases in the middle. CDR3 length: 14 residues. Per germline, CDR1 SGDLS and CDR2 YYNGEE. The CDR3, as DNA: TGTGCCAGCAGCGTCGTGCCTGGCTTGGATGGCTACACCTTC. Its translation: CASSVVPGLDGYTF.

Judged by abundance, this clone is large. The rearrangement links TRBV6-5 to TRBJ1-3; D gene ambiguous. V dropped 4 bases and J dropped 0 bases, with 13 bases sitting between them. The CDR3 extends over 16 amino acids. Germline-derived CDR1 and CDR2 are MNHEY and SVGAGI. The CDR3 bases are TGTGCCAGCAGTTTCTACAGTTACTACTCTGGAAACACCATATATTTT. Protein: CASSFYSYYSGNTIYF.

V and J are TRBV7-3 and TRBJ2-5, with TRBD1 matching 10 bases. Germline V CDR1 and CDR2: SGHTA, FQGTGA. The CDR3 has 13 amino acids. The ends lost 4 bases at V and 4 bases at J; junction bases unmatched: 0. CDR3 residues: CASSWDRGETQYF. The CDR3 DNA follows: TGTGCCAGCAGCTGGGACAGGGGAGAGACCCAGTACTTC. The full variable domain, with the rest looked up from reference TRBV7-3 and TRBJ2-5, is GAGVSQTPSNKVTEKGKYVELRCDPISGHTALYWYRQSLGQGPEFLIYFQGTGAADDSGLPNDRFFAVRPEGSVSTLKIQRTERGDSAVYLCASSWDRGETQYFGPGTRLLVL.

V gene TRBV7-2 combines with J gene TRBJ2-2; tentative D call: TRBD1 (5 bases). This CDR3 is 15 amino acids long. V was shortened by 1 base and J by 5 bases, with 11 bases between the two germline ends. The germline V gene encodes CDR1 SGHTA and CDR2 FQGNSA. The CDR3 reads CASSLDSPGTGELFF. The DNA for the CDR3 is TGTGCCAGCAGCTTAGATAGCCCAGGGACCGGGGAGCTGTTTTTT.

This clone was detected only a few times. This rearrangement joins TRBV5-1 to TRBJ1-4, with D unresolved. CDR3 length: 14 residues. V was cut by 5 bases and J by 0 bases, with 8 bases left in between. The germline V gene encodes CDR1 SGHRS and CDR2 YFSETQ. CDR3 loop: CASRTQATNEKLFF. The DNA for the CDR3 is TGCGCCAGCAGGACACAAGCAACTAATGAAAAACTGTTTTTT.

Within the sample, this clone is large. V and J are TRBV20-1 and TRBJ1-5; no clear D gene. V was clipped by 3 bases and J by 7 bases, with 4 bases between them. CDR1 DFQATT and CDR2 SNEGSKA come from the germline V gene (reference sequence). The CDR3 runs 10 residues. CDR3 nucleotide sequence: TGCAGTGCTAGGGGACAGCCCCAGCATTTT. Protein: CSARGQPQHF.

This clone is large (0.1 to 1%) within its sample. The chain links TRBV10-1 to TRBJ1-1; 7 bases agree with TRBD1. Trimming took 7 bases from V and 5 from J; bases not matched to a gene: 13. The CDR3 consists of 15 residues. CDR1 is WNHNN, CDR2 SYGVQD, per germline (reference sequence). The CDR3 is CASTDNRQGRTEAFF. As DNA, the CDR3 is TGCGCCAGCACCGATAATAGACAGGGCCGAACTGAAGCTTTCTTT.

This clone was recorded once. The V call is TRBV5-1, the J call TRBJ2-7; perhaps TRBD1 as D (6 bases). This CDR3 contains 13 residues. Germline V CDR1 and CDR2: SGHRS, YFSETQ. V gave up 4 bases and J gave up 0 bases, with 8 bases separating them. The CDR3 DNA reads as TGCGCCAGCAGCCGGGACAACTCCTACGAGCAGTACTTC. Amino acid sequence: CASSRDNSYEQYF.

In this sample, this clone is medium-sized (0.01 to 0.1%). The gene calls are TRBV30 and TRBJ2-1, with a possible D match to TRBD2 (5 bases). The CDR3 has 12 amino acids. Trimming left V 0 bases short and J 12 bases short, with 12 bases between. CDR1 GTSNPN and CDR2 SVGIG come from the germline V gene (reference sequence). This CDR3 reads CAWSVRGRVQFF. CDR3 bases: TGTGCCTGGAGTGTACGGGGTAGGGTGCAGTTCTTC.

This chain connects TRBV5-4 to TRBJ1-1; D gene unclear. Deletions cut 1 base from V and 7 bases from J, with 5 bases between. Germline V gives CDR1 SGHNT, CDR2 YYREEE (reference sequence). This CDR3 is built from 11 residues. In DNA, the CDR3 is TGTGCCAGCAGCTTGAGCGATGAAGCTTTCTTT. Amino acids: CASSLSDEAFF. Variable domain in full (rest from reference TRBV5-4 and TRBJ1-1): ETGVTQSPTHLIKTRGQQVTLRCSSQSGHNTVSWYQQALGQGPQFIFQYYREEENGRGNFPPRFSGLQFPNYSSELNVNALELDDSALYLCASSLSDEAFFGQGTRLTVV.

This clone has only one observation. CDR3 region: CSGGQLPTDTQYF. The CDR3 DNA reads TGCAGCGGTGGACAGCTACCCACAGATACGCAGTATTTT. This chain joins TRBV29-1 and TRBJ2-3; D might be TRBD1 (6 bases). V was pared by 7 bases and J by 2 bases, with 13 bases between. This CDR3 comprises 13 residues. Germline CDR1 reads SQVTM; CDR2 reads ANQGSEA.

Judged by abundance, this clone is large. The junction departs from the called germline gene at one end, perhaps through a read error. This chain uses TRBV7-7 with TRBJ2-7, with 9 bases fitting TRBD2. The CDR3 runs to 13 residues. CDR1 is SSHAT and CDR2 is FNYEAQ in the germline V gene (reference sequence). The CDR3 DNA is TGTGCTAGCAGCTTAGCGGGGGCCTACGAGCAGTACTTC. This encodes CASSLAGAYEQYF.

The V and J genes are TRBV19 and TRBJ2-7; D is unclear. This CDR3 is built from 12 residues. CDR1 and CDR2 (germline): LNHDA, SQIVND (reference sequence). The ends were cut back, 5 bases at V and 0 bases at J, with 5 bases in the middle. CDR3 sequence: CASSASSYEQYF. The CDR3 bases are TGTGCCAGTAGTGCTAGCTCCTACGAGCAGTACTTC. The full variable domain, in which reference TRBV19 and TRBJ2-7 provide the parts outside the CDR3, is DGGITQSPKYLFRKEGQNVTLSCEQNLNHDAMYWYRQDPGQGLRLIYYSQIVNDFQKGDIAEGYSVSREKKESFPLTVTSAQKNPTAFYLCASSASSYEQYFGPGTRLTVT.

This clone is a singleton in its sample. This chain joins TRBV10-3 and TRBJ2-1, with D uncertain. The CDR3 loop spans 13 amino acids. Trimming removed 11 bases from V and 6 bases from J, with 17 bases in between. Germline values: CDR1 ENHRY, CDR2 SYGVKD. CDR3 sequence (DNA): TGTGCCCTTACTCCCTCTTTGGGCAATGAGCAGTTCTTC. Translation: CALTPSLGNEQFF.

This clone was counted between two and nine times. The chain recombines TRBV5-1 with TRBJ2-1, with a possible D match to TRBD1 (6 bases). This CDR3 region has 14 residues. V lost 2 bases and J 4 bases, leaving 10 bases between the germline ends. Germline CDR1 and CDR2: SGHRS and YFSETQ. The CDR3 here is CASSFQGSYNEQFF. In DNA form, the CDR3 reads TGCGCCAGCAGCTTCCAGGGGTCGTACAATGAGCAGTTCTTC.

By its share, this clone is large (0.1 to 1%). This chain links TRBV7-3 with TRBJ2-7, with D perhaps assigned TRBD1 or TRBD2 (6 bases each). This CDR3 contains 13 residues. Trimming stripped 2 bases from V and 6 bases from J, with 11 bases between. CDR1 is SGHTA, CDR2 FQGTGA, per germline. CDR3 in DNA: TGTGCCAGCAGCTTAGTTCGGGGGCTCGAGCAGTACTTC. Protein: CASSLVRGLEQYF.